This T cell receptor (beta chain) comes out of a study of T cell changes during pregnancy in multiple sclerosis. V was clipped by 8 bases and J by 0 bases, with 8 bases between them. The CDR3 is 14 residues long. CDR1 and CDR2 from the germline V gene are KGHSH and LQKENI. Repertoires were generated with immunoSEQ multiplex PCR, while TCRdb's copy carries only in-frame clones and drops some. This table holds tens of thousands of clones, about nine tenths found once. The source of this sequence is a female donor with multiple sclerosis, enrolled in a pregnancy study. This chain uses TRBV18 with TRBJ2-6, with D uncertain. Sequencing used CD4+ T cells from peripheral blood mononuclear cells, obtained in the third trimester of pregnancy. The CDR3 DNA sequence: TGTGCCAGCCTACTTACCTCTGGGGCCAACGTCCTGACTTTC. Translating it yields CASLLTSGANVLTF.